Listed here are 14 T cell receptor beta chains from one sample, sequenced in a study of tumor-infiltrating lymphocytes in primary liver carcinoma. Investigators took RNA and DNA out together from about 20-30 mg of unsorted bulk tissue. A constant-region primer primed TCR beta cDNA synthesis from about 0.45 ug of total RNA. TCR beta libraries came from three nested multiplex PCR rounds using slightly modified ARM-PCR. With TRBV1-TRBV30 forward primers and a C-beta reverse primer, the first two PCR rounds were run for 10 to 11 cycles each. TCRdb redid the calling of the multiplex PCR reads with MiXCR, one entry per CDR3 protein. The sample has approximately 190,000 distinct CDR3 sequences; 85% are singletons. Sequences were obtained from tumor tissue from primary liver carcinoma. Receptors were obtained from a middle-aged man with primary liver carcinoma and hepatitis B virus infection.

The sample holds many counts of this clonotype. The rearrangement joins TRBV7-9 to TRBJ2-1; 9 bases are shared with TRBD2. The CDR3 totals 15 residues. After removal of 3 bases from V and 9 bases from J, the junction contained 9 bases not matched to a gene. Per the germline V gene, CDR1 is SEHNR and CDR2 is FQNEAQ (reference sequence). The CDR3 loop reads CASSFGGGGTAEQFF. DNA of the CDR3: TGTGCCAGCAGCTTCGGCGGGGGGGGGACAGCTGAGCAGTTCTTC.

About this clonotype: One end of the junction varies from germline; a read error may be responsible. The chain recombines TRBV12-3 or TRBV12-4 with TRBJ2-3; D is ambiguous. The CDR3 consists of 16 residues. The CDR3 bases are TGTACCAGCAGTTTAGATTCCACCGGGAGCACAGATACGCAGTATTTT. Protein product: CTSSLDSTGSTDTQYF.

This clonotype appeared once. V usage is TRBV7-8 and J usage is TRBJ2-1; D might be TRBD2 (5 bases). V shed 2 bases and J shed 10 bases, with 12 bases lying between them. Per germline, CDR1 SGHVS and CDR2 FQNEAQ. The CDR3 contains 13 residues. CDR3 in amino acids: CASSLWRAGEQFF. CDR3 DNA: TGTGCCAGCAGCTTATGGCGGGCCGGGGAGCAGTTCTTC.

Regarding this clonotype: The germline gene is not matched at one end of the junction; a read error may be the cause. This rearrangement joins TRBV11-2 to TRBJ2-7; TRBD1 matches 8 bases. The CDR3 is made up of 15 amino acids. The germline V gene has CDR1 SGHAT and CDR2 FQNNGV. The DNA for the CDR3 is TGTGCCAGCACCTTACGATGGACAGGGAAAAACGAGCGGTACTTC. Translation: CASTLRWTGKNERYF.

Comment on this clonotype: Sequence at one end of the junction differs from germline and may be a read error. The V and J genes are TRBV6-2 or TRBV6-3 and TRBJ2-1; TRBD2 agrees at 14 bases. Germline loops: CDR1 MNHEY, CDR2 SVGEGT. There are 13 residues in the CDR3. The CDR3 protein is CANRTSGRNDQFF. The DNA for the CDR3 is TGTGCCAACAGGACTAGCGGGAGGAATGATCAGTTCTTC.

About this clonotype itself: Possible read error: a much larger clone is one base away. V is TRBV30 and J is TRBJ2-1; D may correspond to TRBD1 or TRBD2 (6 bases each). CDR3 length: 11 amino acids. With 7 bases removed from V and 7 bases from J, the gap between germline ends came to 11 bases. The germline gives CDR1 GTSNPN, CDR2 SVGIG (reference sequence). The CDR3, as DNA: TGTGCCTCCTGGGGGGCTAATGAGCAGTTCTTC. It encodes CASWGANEQFF.

With regard to this clonotype: A read error may produce the germline difference seen at one junction end. The V call is TRBV29-1, the J call TRBJ1-5; TRBD1 is a possible D gene (6 bases). The CDR3 is made up of 13 amino acids. Germline V gene data show CDR1 as SQVTM and CDR2 as ANQGSEA. The chain's CDR3 is CSVVGQINQQQHF. The CDR3 bases are TGTAGCGTTGTCGGACAGATCAATCAGCAACAGCATTTT.

J is TRBJ2-5 and V is TRBV7-2, with D possibly matching TRBD2 (6 bases). The germline V gene encodes CDR1 SGHTA and CDR2 FQGNSA. This CDR3 spans 16 amino acids. The V and J ends lost 3 bases and 11 bases respectively, with 25 bases between them. CDR3 nucleotides: TGTGCCAGCAGCTTTTGGTGGTCGGGAGCAAGTGGGACTCAGTACTTC. Translation: CASSFWWSGASGTQYF.

The J gene is TRBJ2-6, the V gene TRBV6-5, with 7 bases that match TRBD1. The CDR3 extends over 15 amino acids. CDR1 and CDR2 (germline): MNHEY, SVGAGI. Trimming removed 9 bases from V and 3 bases from J; junction bases left unmatched: 8. CDR3 sequence reads: CASMYRGYGANVLTF. Here the CDR3 DNA reads TGTGCCAGTATGTACAGGGGCTATGGGGCCAACGTCCTGACTTTC.

This chain links TRBV6-5 with TRBJ1-2; D gene unclear. V was clipped by 6 bases and J by 6 bases, with 14 bases between them. Germline lookup yields CDR1 MNHEY and CDR2 SVGAGI. The CDR3 length is 13 residues. CDR3 in amino acids: CASSPHGRHGYTF. CDR3 bases: TGTGCCAGCAGCCCACATGGGAGACATGGCTACACCTTC.

With regard to this clonotype: Compared with germline, one end of the junction differs, possibly owing to a read error. This sequence joins TRBV28 and TRBJ2-4; D is ambiguous. Germline CDR1 is MDHEN and CDR2 is SYDVKM. There are 16 residues in the CDR3. The CDR3 coding sequence is TGTGTCAGCAGGCCCGCATTAGGGTTAGCCAAAAACATTCAGTACTTC. Encoded protein: CVSRPALGLAKNIQYF.

In this sample, this clonotype turned up a few times. This chain connects TRBV7-3 to TRBJ2-3, with D possibly matching TRBD2 (6 bases). V lost 4 bases and J 5 bases, leaving 19 bases between the germline ends. Germline CDR1 SGHTA, CDR2 FQGTGA. The CDR3 has 16 residues. DNA for the CDR3: TGTGCCAGCAGCTCCTCCGCGACTAGTAGGGGAGATACGCAGTATTTT. Protein: CASSSSATSRGDTQYF. The complete variable domain, with remaining parts taken from reference TRBV7-3 and TRBJ2-3, reads GAGVSQTPSNKVTEKGKYVELRCDPISGHTALYWYRQSLGQGPEFLIYFQGTGAADDSGLPNDRFFAVRPEGSVSTLKIQRTERGDSAVYLCASSSSATSRGDTQYFGPGTRLTVL.

On this clonotype itself: An end of the junction differs from the germline gene, which may be a read error. J is TRBJ2-1 and V is TRBV11-3, with D maybe TRBD2 (6 bases). This CDR3 is built from 13 residues. Germline assignment: CDR1 SGHNT and CDR2 YENEEA. In DNA, the CDR3 is TGTGCTAGCACCTTAGATAGCGGTAATGGGCAGTTCTTC. It is translated as CASTLDSGNGQFF.

Points on this clonotype: The junction departs from the called germline gene at one end, perhaps through a read error. The J gene is TRBJ2-7, the V gene TRBV29-1; D tentatively fits TRBD1 or TRBD2 (6 bases each). Looked up from germline, CDR1 is SQVTM and CDR2 is ANQGSEA. CDR3 length: 14 amino acids. Written as DNA, the CDR3 is TGCACCGTTACACCCGGGGGCGGCTCCTACGAGCAGTACTTC. Its protein is CTVTPGGGSYEQYF.